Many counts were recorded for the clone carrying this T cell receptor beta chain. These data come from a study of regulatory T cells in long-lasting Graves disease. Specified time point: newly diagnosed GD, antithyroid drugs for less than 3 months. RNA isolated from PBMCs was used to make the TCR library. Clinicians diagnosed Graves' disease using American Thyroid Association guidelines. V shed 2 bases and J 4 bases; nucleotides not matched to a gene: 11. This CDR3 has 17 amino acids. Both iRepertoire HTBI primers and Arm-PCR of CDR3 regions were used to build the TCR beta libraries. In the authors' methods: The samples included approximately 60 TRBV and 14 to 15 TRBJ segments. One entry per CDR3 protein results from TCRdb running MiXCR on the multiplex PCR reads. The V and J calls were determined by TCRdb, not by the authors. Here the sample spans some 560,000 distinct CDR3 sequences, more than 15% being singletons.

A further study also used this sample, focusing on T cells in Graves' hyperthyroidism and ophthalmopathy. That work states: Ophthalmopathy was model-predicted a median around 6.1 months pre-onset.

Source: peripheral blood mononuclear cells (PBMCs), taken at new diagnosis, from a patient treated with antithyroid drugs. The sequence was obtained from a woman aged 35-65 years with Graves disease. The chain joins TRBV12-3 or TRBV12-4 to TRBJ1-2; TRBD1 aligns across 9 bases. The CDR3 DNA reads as TGTGCCAGCAGTTTAATGGGACAGGGACTAATTCCCTATGGCTACACCTTC. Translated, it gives CASSLMGQGLIPYGYTF.